This T cell receptor beta chain appears in the sequencing data of a study of post-analysis software for immune sequencing data. This clonotype was observed a handful of times. Its specificity is unknown. Trimming took 0 bases from V and 11 from J; bases not matched to a gene: 9. CDR3 size: 14 residues. Germline values: CDR1 MNHEY, CDR2 SVGEGT. Whole-study findings and limits: Compared with controls, patients had more of about five TRBV segments, including TRBV5-6, TRBV5-1 and TRBV20-1. Controls' normalized Chao1 diversity significantly exceeded that of multiple sclerosis patients.

Sequencing libraries made from TCR beta cDNA carried unique molecular identifiers. TCRdb ran MiXCR on the PCR reads and lists one entry per CDR3 protein. The sample carries approximately 350,000 distinct CDR3 sequences, 30% to 45% recorded once. The chain joins TRBV6-2 or TRBV6-3 to TRBJ2-5; 7 positions match TRBD1. Sequencing was done on a sample of blood. The sequence derives from a girl aged 5 to 17 with multiple sclerosis. The CDR3 bases are TGTGCCAGCAGTTACTCGTCACAGGGGAGAAGACAGTACTTC. It yields the protein CASSYSSQGRRQYF.